This record concerns one TCR beta chain sequence. Its specific antigen is unknown. It has no much larger one-base neighbor in the sample; base qualities were not kept. The entry originates in a study of graft-versus-host responses after intestinal transplantation (dated by TCRdb to the early 2020s). Regarding the study in general: The transplants that recipients received were multivisceral, liver-intestinal, or isolated intestinal. Rather than going through the commercial service, samples from a few later patients were sequenced in-house on an Illumina MiSeq and processed with MiXCR. A peak of at least 4% donor T cells among recipient peripheral blood mononuclear cells was the definition used for donor T cell macrochimerism. Of the approximately 25 intestinal transplant recipients enrolled in the cohort, one of whom was a retransplant, a few patients without pretransplant specimens were excluded. To identify alloreactive clones, pre-transplant mixed lymphocyte reaction products were sequenced and compared with unstimulated pre-transplant donor and recipient T cells. Every recipient was given anti-thymocyte globulin induction, followed by roughly 3 years of maintenance tacrolimus and steroids. After intestinal transplantation, graft-versus-host and host-versus-graft alloreactive T cell clones in the graft, circulation and bone marrow were tracked using bulk TCR-beta CDR3 sequencing. Study-wide findings and limitations: Conclusions were limited by the relatively low number and heterogeneity of intestinal transplant patients. Early after transplant, peak levels of circulating GvH clones were found to be associated with declines in HvG clones. Patients with donor T cell macrochimerism had high GvH to HvG T cell clonal ratios in their allografts. GvH clones were found in recipient bone marrow, and some of the GvH clones appeared earlier in ileal mucosa or blood, which is consistent with an intestinal mucosal origin.

Sample time point, as interpreted from the label and publication: cells obtained before transplantation from donor or recipient. CD3+CD4+ and CD3+CD8+ populations were FACS-sorted from unstimulated pre-transplant donor and recipient cells taken from spleen or lymph nodes. The library was made by the immunoSEQ multiplex PCR assay. In most patients, genomic DNA was isolated using the Qiagen DNeasy Blood and Tissue Kit and sent frozen to Adaptive Biotechnologies for TCR sequencing. Adaptive Biotechnologies carried out high-throughput TCR-beta CDR3 sequencing of genomic DNA for most patients. From the authors' description of their analysis: Adaptive's ImmunoSEQ software supplied the TCR sequencing data for 18 patients, while MiXCR and VDJtools were used to process a few other patients. To correct CD4 versus CD8 sorting errors, any sequence found in both subsets at a frequency ratio below 5:1 was removed. Because the origin of CDR3 nucleotide sequences shared between donor and recipient could not be assigned, those sequences were removed. To be classed as alloreactive, a clone needed at least 2-fold expansion over unstimulated cells and a minimum CFSE-low frequency of 0.002% (template counts) or 0.001% (read counts). A clone was considered mappable if detected in the sequenced pre-transplant spleen, lymph node, or MLR CFSE-low populations of the donor or recipient. Cumulative frequency of alloreactive clones was calculated as a percentage of all sequences weighted by copy number. The clones in this table, taken by TCRdb from immuneACCESS, are in-frame only. Not every clone is retained; where verified, under half of the shortfall comes from an unresolved V gene, and the cause of the rest is unknown. V and J calls and clone size are those listed in that table; D and trimming were worked out from the DNA. This sample is represented by approximately 86,000 clones; about nine tenths of them were singletons. The top ten clonotypes cover roughly 0.39% of the sample.

Including cysteine and phenylalanine, the CDR3 has 13 amino acids. The CDR3 DNA has 39 bases and is translated from base 1. V and J are truncated by 9 bases and 7 bases respectively, leaving an intervening sequence of 15 bases. Based on the germline V gene (reference sequence), the CDR1 and CDR2 sequences are SEHNR and FQNEAQ. The clonotype comes from a human donor who was the organ donor for an intestinal transplant. The chain is made from TRBV7-9 and TRBJ2-2, with no reliable assignment of the D segment. The sequences come from unstimulated CD8+ T cells sorted from spleen or lymph node cells, collected before transplant. CDR3 sequence: CASRSALHGELFF. The nucleotide sequence is given as TGTGCCAGTAGGAGTGCCCTCCACGGGGAGCTGTTTTTT.